This TCR beta chain stems from a study of technical replicates of blood from several donors. Clones were sequenced by immunoSEQ multiplex PCR, and TCRdb holds only the in-frame ones, with some missing. The table shows approximately 79,000 clones, with around 95% occurring only once. The material sequenced was T cells isolated from PBMCs. This receptor was obtained from a human donor in good health.

The DNA for the CDR3 is TGTGCCAGCAGCTCCCCAGGGGATTATGGCTACACCTTC. It specifies CASSSPGDYGYTF. V gene TRBV9 combines with J gene TRBJ1-2, with a tentative D call TRBD1 (6 bases). Germline values: CDR1 SGDLS, CDR2 YYNGEE. Trimming pared 4 bases from V and 5 bases from J, leaving 12 bases between. The CDR3 contains 13 residues.